Listed here are 9 T cell receptor beta chains from one sample, sequenced in a study of cytomegalovirus exposure and HLA in healthy donors. Sequencing used immunoSEQ multiplex PCR; TCRdb keeps in-frame clones, though not all of them. The sample lists 150,000 to 200,000 clones, around 80% occurring once. Sequencing was performed on PBMCs. These TCRs come from a woman aged 25 to 39 in good health and CMV-seronegative.

V usage is TRBV6-6 and J usage is TRBJ1-6, with 9 nucleotides matching TRBD1. V trimming: 5 bases; J trimming: 15 bases; junction bases outside the gene matches: 8. The CDR3 extends over 13 amino acids. Germline V lookup: CDR1 MNHNY, CDR2 SVGAGI (reference sequence). CDR3 sequence: CASSPPGQGDLHF. In DNA form, the CDR3 reads TGTGCCAGCAGTCCGCCGGGACAGGGCGACCTCCACTTT.

J is TRBJ1-6 and V is TRBV5-6, with 7 nucleotides matching TRBD1. The CDR3 covers 16 residues. Germline V gene lookup returns CDR1 SGHDT and CDR2 YYEEEE. The V gene end was trimmed by 0 bases and the J gene end by 5 bases; junction bases not matched to a gene: 5. This chain's CDR3 is CASSLVLTGHNSPLHF. The CDR3 nucleotides read TGTGCCAGCAGCTTGGTCCTGACAGGGCATAATTCACCCCTCCACTTT.

V usage is TRBV5-1 and J usage is TRBJ2-7; 9 nucleotides match TRBD1. V was clipped by 4 bases and J by 4 bases; unmatched bases: 3. The CDR3 covers 13 residues. Looked up from germline, CDR1 is SGHRS and CDR2 is YFSETQ. CDR3 amino acids: CASSGTGKYEQYF. Here the CDR3 DNA reads TGCGCCAGCAGCGGGACAGGGAAGTACGAGCAGTACTTC.

The V and J genes are TRBV4-1 and TRBJ2-7; tentatively, D is TRBD2 (6 bases). The germline V gene has CDR1 MGHRA and CDR2 YSYEKL. V was shortened by 4 bases and J by 7 bases, with 20 bases between the two germline ends. This CDR3 has 15 residues. The CDR3 spells CASSPGTGSGVEQYF. The CDR3 nucleotides are TGCGCCAGCAGCCCCGGGACGGGGTCGGGGGTAGAGCAGTACTTC.

The V and J genes are TRBV27 and TRBJ1-5; D gene ambiguous. The V end was cut by 2 bases, the J end by 6 bases, with 8 bases between. The CDR3 has 13 residues. Germline-derived CDR1 and CDR2 are MNHEY and SMNVEV (reference sequence). CDR3 sequence reads: CASSLEGSQPQHF. The CDR3 DNA sequence: TGTGCCAGCAGTTTAGAAGGGAGTCAGCCCCAGCATTTT.

In its sample, this clone was seen once. CDR3 loop: CASSQDQGKTEAFF. The CDR3 DNA reads TGTGCCAGCAGCCAAGATCAGGGAAAAACTGAAGCTTTCTTT. The genes are TRBV4-2 and TRBJ1-1, with D tentatively TRBD1 (5 bases). The CDR3 length is 14 residues. Germline V gene sequence: CDR1 LGHNA, CDR2 YNFKEQ. V gave up 0 bases and J gave up 5 bases, with 10 bases separating them.

The genes are TRBV29-1 and TRBJ1-1; D gene ambiguous. The CDR3 runs 12 residues. Germline V gene lookup returns CDR1 SQVTM and CDR2 ANQGSEA. V dropped 3 bases and J dropped 2 bases, with 7 bases sitting between them. This CDR3 is CSVDVQNTEAFF. The CDR3 DNA reads TGCAGCGTTGATGTCCAAAACACTGAAGCTTTCTTT.

The gene calls are TRBV7-9 and TRBJ2-3; D may be TRBD2 (5 bases). Trimming left V 5 bases short and J 1 base short, with 10 bases between. The CDR3 sequence is 14 residues long. Germline V lookup: CDR1 SEHNR, CDR2 FQNEAQ (reference sequence). CDR3 in amino acids: CASSPGRGTDTQYF. The DNA for the CDR3 is TGTGCCAGCAGCCCCGGGCGGGGCACAGATACGCAGTATTTT.

The rearrangement joins TRBV13 to TRBJ2-1; maybe TRBD2 (6 bases). The germline V and J ends were trimmed by 3 bases and 6 bases, with 12 bases remaining between them. Germline CDR1 PRHDT, CDR2 FYEKMQ (reference sequence). This CDR3 region has 14 residues. CDR3 in DNA: TGTGCCAGCAGCTTCGGGCGGGGTGGCAATGAGCAGTTCTTC. Protein: CASSFGRGGNEQFF.